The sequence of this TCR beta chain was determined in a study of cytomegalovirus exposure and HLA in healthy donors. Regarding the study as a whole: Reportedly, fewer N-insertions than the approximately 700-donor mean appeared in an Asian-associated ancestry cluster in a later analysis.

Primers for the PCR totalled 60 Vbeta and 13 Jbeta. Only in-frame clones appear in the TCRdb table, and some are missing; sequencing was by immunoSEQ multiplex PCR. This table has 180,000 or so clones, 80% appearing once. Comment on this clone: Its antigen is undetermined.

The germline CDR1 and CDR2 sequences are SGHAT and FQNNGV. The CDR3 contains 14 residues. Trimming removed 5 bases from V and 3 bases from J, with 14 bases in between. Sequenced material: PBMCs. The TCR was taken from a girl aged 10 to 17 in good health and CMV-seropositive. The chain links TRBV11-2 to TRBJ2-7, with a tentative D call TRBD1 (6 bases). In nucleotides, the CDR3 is TGTGCCAGCAGCCCCCTGCAGGGGCTCTACGAGCAGTACTTC. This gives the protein CASSPLQGLYEQYF.